One sample yielded the 2 T cell receptor beta chains listed below, sequenced in a study of T and B cells in COVID-19 patients. From blood, about 250-500 ng of genomic DNA served as TRB template. Multiplex PCR with BIOMED2 TRB-A/B primer pools amplified TRB rearrangements. Via MiXCR, TCRdb re-called the multiplex PCR reads, giving one row per CDR3 protein. The data contain 20,000 or so distinct CDR3 sequences, approximately 30% of them singletons. The specimen was blood. These receptors were collected from a human donor who had recovered from COVID-19.

By sample share, this clonotype is medium-sized (0.01 to 0.1%). This chain connects TRBV11-3 to TRBJ1-6; 11 nucleotides agree with TRBD1. V was clipped by 3 bases and J by 10 bases; unmatched bases: 5. Germline V gene lookup returns CDR1 SGHNT and CDR2 YENEEA. This CDR3 spans 15 amino acids. This chain's CDR3 is CASSFTGTGGSPLHF. CDR3 DNA: TGTGCCAGCAGCTTCACCGGGACAGGGGGATCACCCCTCCACTTT.

The rearrangement links TRBV6-1 to TRBJ1-1; no firm D call. The CDR3 totals 13 residues. Germline V gene lookup returns CDR1 MNHNS and CDR2 SASEGT. Between the trimmed V and J ends, which lost 0 bases and 7 bases, there was a span of 9 bases. CDR3 sequence (DNA): TGTGCCAGCAGTGAAGCGGATGGATATGAAGCTTTCTTT. This sequence encodes CASSEADGYEAFF.